The clone carrying this T cell receptor beta chain was counted a few times. Its antigen is unidentified. Generated by immunoSEQ multiplex PCR, the TCRdb table keeps only in-frame clones and is missing some. In the table there are more than 35,000 clones, roughly 85% of which are singletons. V was cut by 2 bases and J by 1 base, with 8 bases left in between. The CDR3 contains 14 residues. The germline V gene encodes CDR1 SNHLY and CDR2 FYNNEI. This entry comes from a study of STAT5B mutations in CD4+ large granular lymphocyte leukemia. Overall study results and limits: Compared with healthy controls (2/35), patient top clones favored TRBV06 (8/27).

The sequence came from a human donor in good health. Sequences were obtained from CD4+ T cells from blood buffy coats. The chain combines TRBV2 with TRBJ1-1, with no clear D. The CDR3, as DNA: TGTGCCAGCAGTGAAATATTGGGGAACACTGAAGCTTTCTTT. Its protein product is CASSEILGNTEAFF.